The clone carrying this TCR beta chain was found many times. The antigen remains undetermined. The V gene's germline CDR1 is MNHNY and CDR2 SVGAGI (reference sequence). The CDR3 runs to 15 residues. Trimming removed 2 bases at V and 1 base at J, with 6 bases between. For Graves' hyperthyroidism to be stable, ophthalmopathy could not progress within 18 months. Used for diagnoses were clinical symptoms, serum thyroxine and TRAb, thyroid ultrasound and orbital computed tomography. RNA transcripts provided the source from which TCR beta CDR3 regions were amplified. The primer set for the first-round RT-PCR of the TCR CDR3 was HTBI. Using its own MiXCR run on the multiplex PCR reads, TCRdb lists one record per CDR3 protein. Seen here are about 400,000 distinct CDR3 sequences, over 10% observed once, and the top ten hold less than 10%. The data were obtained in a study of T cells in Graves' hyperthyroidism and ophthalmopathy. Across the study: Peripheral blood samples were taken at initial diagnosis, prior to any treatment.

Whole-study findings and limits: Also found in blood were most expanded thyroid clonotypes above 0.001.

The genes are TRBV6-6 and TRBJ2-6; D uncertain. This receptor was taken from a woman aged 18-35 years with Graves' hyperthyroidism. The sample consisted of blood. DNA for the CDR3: TGTGCCAGCAGTTACGGCGGATCTGGGGCCAACGTCCTGACTTTC. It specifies CASSYGGSGANVLTF.